This T cell receptor (beta chain) was captured by sequencing in a study of blood T cell repertoires in COVID-19 (dated by TCRdb to 2019 to 2021). Concerning the study at large: Samples covering the acute and convalescent phases of COVID-19 were provided by collaborators in the United States, Italy and Spain. The dataset comprised deeply sampled blood TCRbeta repertoires from subjects exposed to, actively infected with, or recovered from COVID-19. The material from the prospective study consisted of cDNA or gDNA derived from T cells, B-cell-depleted T cells, or PBMCs. Nearly every sample came with metadata listing a de-identified subject ID, COVID-19 status, age in years and sex. Where HLA class I and class II types were available, the types were taken from metadata supplied by the sample provider, not from assay-based typing. Samples were obtained from the ongoing ImmuneRACE study (first 160 participants) and from about 1,300 subjects provided by 6 global collaborators. The repertoires were released in a freely available public database intended as a resource for research on the immune response to SARS-CoV-2.

As regards this clone: Its antigen remains unidentified. Base qualities are not at hand, and no much larger clone is one base apart.

TCRbeta CDR3 regions were amplified from genomic DNA using the immunoSEQ Assay, a bias-controlled multiplex PCR. The authors processed their data as follows. The number of nucleated cells in each sample was estimated by amplification of reference gene primers within the assay. To quantify the absolute abundance of each unique TCRbeta CDR3 rearrangement, sequence reads were collapsed and filtered. For each sample, productive Simpson clonality was calculated as the square root of Simpson's diversity index over productive rearrangements. In its TCRdb copy, this immuneACCESS table keeps in-frame sequences only and misses some clones. Where compared with another copy, unresolved V genes explain less than half of these, and the others have no known cause. V, J and clone size derive from that table, while D and trimming were established from the DNA sequence. A total of 100,000 or so clones appear in this sample, about four fifths of them only once. The top ten hold about 7% of the sample.

The paper as a whole reports these results and caveats: Clinical and demographic metadata were provided uncurated, with the amount varying by source and participant.

Whole blood was collected in K2EDTA tubes by collaborating institutions according to the institutions' own protocols. For TCRbeta analysis, collaborators shipped samples as frozen whole blood, isolated PBMCs, or DNA extracted from either of those sample types. V is pruned by 0 bases and J by 1 base, leaving 3 bases of the junction without a gene match. There are 16 amino acids in the CDR3, from cysteine to phenylalanine inclusive. Only the CDR3 DNA is retained, 48 bases long and in frame from the first base. CDR1 and CDR2, per the germline V gene, are SGHRS and YFSETQ. The clonotype was recovered from a man aged 45-65 years with active or convalescent COVID-19. Sequencing input: peripheral blood. The chain was built from TRBV5-1 and TRBJ1-4; 7 of the junction bases match TRBD1. The CDR3 corresponds to CASSLAGGGTNEKLFF. Here is the DNA: TGCGCCAGCAGCTTGGCAGGGGGAGGAACTAATGAAAAACTGTTTTTT.